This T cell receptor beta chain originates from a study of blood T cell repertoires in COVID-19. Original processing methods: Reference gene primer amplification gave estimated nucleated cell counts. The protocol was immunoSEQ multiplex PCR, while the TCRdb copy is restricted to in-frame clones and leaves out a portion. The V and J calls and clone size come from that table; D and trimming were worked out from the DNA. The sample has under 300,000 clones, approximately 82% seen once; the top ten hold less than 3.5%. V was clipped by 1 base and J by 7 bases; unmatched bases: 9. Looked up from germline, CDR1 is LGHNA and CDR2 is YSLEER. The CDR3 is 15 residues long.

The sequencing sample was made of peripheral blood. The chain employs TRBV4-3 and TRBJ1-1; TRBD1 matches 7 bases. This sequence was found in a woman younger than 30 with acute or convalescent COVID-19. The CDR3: CASSQAGTASYEAFF. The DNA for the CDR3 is TGCGCCAGCAGCCAAGCCGGGACAGCTTCTTATGAAGCTTTCTTT.